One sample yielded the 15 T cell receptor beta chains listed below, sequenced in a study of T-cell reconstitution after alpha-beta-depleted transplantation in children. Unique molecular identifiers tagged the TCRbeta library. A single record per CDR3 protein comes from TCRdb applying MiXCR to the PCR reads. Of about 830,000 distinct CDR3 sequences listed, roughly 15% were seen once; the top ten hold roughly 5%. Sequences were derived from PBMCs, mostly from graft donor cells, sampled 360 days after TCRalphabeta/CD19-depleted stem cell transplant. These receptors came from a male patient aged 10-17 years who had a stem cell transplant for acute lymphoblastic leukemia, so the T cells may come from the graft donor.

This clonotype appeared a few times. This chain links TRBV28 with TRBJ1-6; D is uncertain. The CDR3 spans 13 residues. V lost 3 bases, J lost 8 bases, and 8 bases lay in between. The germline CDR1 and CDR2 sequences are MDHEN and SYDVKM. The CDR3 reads CASSFDRDSPLHF. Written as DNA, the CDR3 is TGTGCCAGCAGTTTCGATAGGGATTCACCCCTCCACTTT.

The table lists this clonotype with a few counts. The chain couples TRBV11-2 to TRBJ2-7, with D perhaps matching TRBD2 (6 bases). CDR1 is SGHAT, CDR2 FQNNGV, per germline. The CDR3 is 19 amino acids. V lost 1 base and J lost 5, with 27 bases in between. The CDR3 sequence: CASSLGGTSTGAVYDEQYF. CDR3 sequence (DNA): TGTGCCAGCAGCTTAGGCGGGACCTCGACCGGCGCGGTTTACGACGAGCAGTACTTC.

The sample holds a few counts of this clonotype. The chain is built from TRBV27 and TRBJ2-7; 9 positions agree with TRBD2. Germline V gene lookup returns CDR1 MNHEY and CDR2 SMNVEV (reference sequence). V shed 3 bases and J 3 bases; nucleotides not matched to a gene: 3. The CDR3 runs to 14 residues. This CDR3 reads CASSFSREGYEQYF. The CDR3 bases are TGTGCCAGCAGTTTCTCGCGGGAGGGCTACGAGCAGTACTTC.

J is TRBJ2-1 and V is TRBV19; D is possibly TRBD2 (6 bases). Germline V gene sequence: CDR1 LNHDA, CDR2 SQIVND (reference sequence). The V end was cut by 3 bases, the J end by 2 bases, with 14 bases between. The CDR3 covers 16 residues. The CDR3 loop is CASSMVPGTPYNEQFF. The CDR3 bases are TGTGCCAGTAGTATGGTGCCTGGGACTCCCTACAATGAGCAGTTCTTC. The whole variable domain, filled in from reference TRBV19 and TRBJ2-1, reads DGGITQSPKYLFRKEGQNVTLSCEQNLNHDAMYWYRQDPGQGLRLIYYSQIVNDFQKGDIAEGYSVSREKKESFPLTVTSAQKNPTAFYLCASSMVPGTPYNEQFFGPGTRLTVL.

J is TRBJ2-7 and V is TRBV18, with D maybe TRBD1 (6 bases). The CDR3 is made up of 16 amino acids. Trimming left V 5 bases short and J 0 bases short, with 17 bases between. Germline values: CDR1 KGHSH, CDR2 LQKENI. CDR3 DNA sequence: TGTGCCAGCTCAAAGACGGGCTCAGGGGACTCCTACGAGCAGTACTTC. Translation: CASSKTGSGDSYEQYF.

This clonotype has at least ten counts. For the CDR3, the DNA is TGTGCCAGCGGGCGGACCTTGATGAGGGCTCGGTCACCCCTCCACTTT. Translated: CASGRTLMRARSPLHF. J is TRBJ1-6 and V is TRBV27; D remains ambiguous. Germline CDR1 MNHEY, CDR2 SMNVEV (reference sequence). Trimming cost V 8 bases and J 10 bases, with 24 bases left between them. The CDR3 is 16 amino acids.

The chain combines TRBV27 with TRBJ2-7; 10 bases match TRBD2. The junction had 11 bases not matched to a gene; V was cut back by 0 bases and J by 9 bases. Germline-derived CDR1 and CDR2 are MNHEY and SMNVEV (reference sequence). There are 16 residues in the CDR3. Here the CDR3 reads CASSLSGTSAVTGQYF. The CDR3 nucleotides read TGTGCCAGCAGTTTATCCGGGACTAGCGCCGTAACGGGGCAGTACTTC.

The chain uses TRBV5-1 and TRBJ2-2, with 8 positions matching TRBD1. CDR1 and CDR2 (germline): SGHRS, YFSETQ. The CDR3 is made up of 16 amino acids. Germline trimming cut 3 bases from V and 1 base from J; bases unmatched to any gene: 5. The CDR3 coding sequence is TGCGCCAGCAGCTCTCCGGGACAGGTGAACACCGGGGAGCTGTTTTTT. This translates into CASSSPGQVNTGELFF. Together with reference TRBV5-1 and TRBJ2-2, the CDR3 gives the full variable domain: KAGVTQTPRYLIKTRGQQVTLSCSPISGHRSVSWYQQTPGQGLQFLFEYFSETQRNKGNFPGRFSGRQFSNSRSEMNVSTLELGDSALYLCASSSPGQVNTGELFFGEGSRLTVL.

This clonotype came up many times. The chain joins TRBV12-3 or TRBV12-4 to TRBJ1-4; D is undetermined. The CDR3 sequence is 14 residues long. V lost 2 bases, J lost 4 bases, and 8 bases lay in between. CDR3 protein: CASSLTGFNEKLFF. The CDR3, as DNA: TGTGCCAGCAGTTTAACCGGGTTTAATGAAAAACTGTTTTTT.

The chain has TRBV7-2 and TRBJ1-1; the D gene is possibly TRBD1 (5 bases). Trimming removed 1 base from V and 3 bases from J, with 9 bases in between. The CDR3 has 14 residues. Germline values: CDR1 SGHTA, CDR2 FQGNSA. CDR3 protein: CASSLGGTHTEAFF. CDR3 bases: TGTGCCAGCAGCTTAGGTGGGACGCACACTGAAGCTTTCTTT.

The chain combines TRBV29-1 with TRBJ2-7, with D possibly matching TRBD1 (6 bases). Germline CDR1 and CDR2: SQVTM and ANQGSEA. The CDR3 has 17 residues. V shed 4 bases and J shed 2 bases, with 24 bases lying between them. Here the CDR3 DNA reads TGCAGCGTTGCAGGGGCTCCCCGGGAACATGACCCCTACGAGCAGTACTTC. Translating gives CSVAGAPREHDPYEQYF.

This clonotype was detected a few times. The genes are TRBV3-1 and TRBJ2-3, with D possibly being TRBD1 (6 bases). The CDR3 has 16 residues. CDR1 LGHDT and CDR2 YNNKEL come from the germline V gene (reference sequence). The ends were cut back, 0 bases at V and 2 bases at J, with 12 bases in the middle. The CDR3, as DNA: TGTGCCAGCAGCCAAGAAAACAGGGCATTCACAGATACGCAGTATTTT. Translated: CASSQENRAFTDTQYF.

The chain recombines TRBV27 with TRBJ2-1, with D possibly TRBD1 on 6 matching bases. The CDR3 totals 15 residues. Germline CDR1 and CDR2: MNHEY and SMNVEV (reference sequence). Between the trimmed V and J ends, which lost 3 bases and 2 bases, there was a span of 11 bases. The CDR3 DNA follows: TGTGCCAGCAGTTTGTACAGGGTCGCCTACAATGAGCAGTTCTTC. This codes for CASSLYRVAYNEQFF.

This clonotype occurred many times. CDR3 in amino acids: CASSLFRDTGELFF. The CDR3 region has the DNA TGTGCCAGCAGTTTATTTAGGGACACCGGGGAGCTGTTTTTT. The chain links TRBV27 to TRBJ2-2; D is ambiguous. The CDR3 is made up of 14 amino acids. CDR1 and CDR2 from the germline V gene are MNHEY and SMNVEV (reference sequence). The V and J ends lost 1 base and 3 bases respectively, with 6 bases between them.

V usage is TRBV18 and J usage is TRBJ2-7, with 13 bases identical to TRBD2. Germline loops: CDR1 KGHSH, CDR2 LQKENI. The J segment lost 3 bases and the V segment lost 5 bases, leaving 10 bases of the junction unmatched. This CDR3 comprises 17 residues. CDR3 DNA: TGTGCCAGCTCAGCAGGGACTAGCGGGGCCTGGGGCTACGAGCAGTACTTC. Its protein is CASSAGTSGAWGYEQYF.